What follows are 3 T cell receptor beta chains derived from one specimen sequenced in a study of regulatory T cells in long-lasting Graves disease. Building the TCR beta libraries relied on iRepertoire HTBI primers, and CDR3 regions underwent Arm-PCR. TCRdb redid the calling of the multiplex PCR reads with MiXCR, one entry per CDR3 protein. The sample shows about 200,000 distinct CDR3 sequences, about a sixth of them seen only once. Described time point: newly diagnosed GD, antithyroid drugs for less than 3 months. Scientists built the TCR library using RNA that was extracted from PBMCs. The specimen comprised peripheral blood mononuclear cells (PBMCs), sampled at new diagnosis, from a patient treated with antithyroid drugs. These receptors were taken from a female donor with Graves disease.

This clonotype was seen ten or more times. The V and J genes are TRBV19 and TRBJ2-1, with 15 bases identical to TRBD2. The length of the CDR3 is 17 residues. Germline V CDR1 and CDR2: LNHDA, SQIVND (reference sequence). Germline trimming cut 5 bases from V and 9 bases from J; bases unmatched to any gene: 11. The CDR3 here is CASSRAIPGLAGGEQFF. DNA for the CDR3: TGTGCCAGTAGTCGTGCCATACCGGGACTAGCGGGAGGTGAGCAGTTCTTC.

The chain recombines TRBV6-1 with TRBJ1-6; 7 bases align to TRBD1. The CDR3 length is 14 residues. Germline assignment: CDR1 MNHNS and CDR2 SASEGT. Trimming cost V 4 bases and J 8 bases; bases outside gene matches: 5. The CDR3 bases are TGTGCCAGCAGTGGACAGGGAATAGATTCACCCCTCCACTTT. This translates into CASSGQGIDSPLHF.

Only a few counts were recorded for this clonotype. This rearrangement joins TRBV14 to TRBJ1-1; tentative D call: TRBD1 (5 bases). The CDR3 extends over 13 amino acids. V was trimmed by 2 bases and J by 9 bases, leaving 13 bases between them. CDR1 SGHDN and CDR2 FVKESK come from the germline V gene. This CDR3 reads CASSQTQGAQAFF. The CDR3 region has the DNA TGTGCCAGCAGCCAAACCCAAGGGGCCCAAGCTTTCTTT.